This T cell receptor beta chain derives from a study of beta chain features in type 1 diabetes. Study conclusions and caveats: The VDJ junctions of type 1 diabetes patients carried fewer insertions and more deletions. Sampled from patients, naive, central memory and Treg TCRB repertoires appeared more similar than those sampled from healthy donors. Researchers caution that PCR might favor shorter templates, equally among patients and controls.

Expressed TCRB transcripts got sequenced, as all isolated RNA was reverse transcribed. Profiling relied on immunoSEQ multiplex PCR, and the TCRdb table lists in-frame clones only, not all of them. The table shows fewer than 400,000 clones, with 8% occurring only once. This clone came up a few times. Its target is not known. The J segment lost 1 base and the V segment lost 5 bases, leaving 6 bases of the junction unmatched. The CDR3 runs to 15 residues. CDR1 is SGHAT, CDR2 FQNNGV, per germline. J is TRBJ2-3 and V is TRBV11-2; TRBD2 matches at 7 bases. The sequencing sample was made of central memory CD4+ T cells from blood. This TCR was sampled from a woman younger than 30 in good health. The chain's CDR3 is CASSSGVRGTDTQYF. DNA of the CDR3: TGTGCCAGCAGCAGCGGGGTCAGGGGCACAGATACGCAGTATTTT.